The 25 T cell receptor beta chains in this list originate from one sample, sequenced in a study of regulatory T cells in long-lasting Graves disease (dated by TCRdb to the early 2020s). Read against the paper, the sample's time point label means: persistent/refractory GD, antithyroid drugs over 5 years with positive TRAb. For both TCR sequencing and RNA sequencing, RNA was extracted from PBMCs in TRIzol. Library preparation was by multiplex PCR. Instrument on record: Illumina HiSeq 4000. TCR beta libraries were built with iRepertoire HTBI primers and Arm-PCR amplification of CDR3 regions. TCRdb applied fastp at Q25 and MiXCR to the public reads, then kept only in-frame beta chains. Rows with a matching CDR3 protein are joined into one entry that keeps the most common DNA and genes. The sample table contains about 470,000 distinct CDR3 sequences; only one count was recorded for around a fifth of them. The ten largest account for around 7% of the sample.

The sequenced sample was peripheral blood mononuclear cells (PBMCs), obtained when the disease was refractory, from a patient treated with antithyroid drugs. The receptors originated from a female donor with Graves disease.

This rearrangement joins TRBV20-1 to TRBJ1-2; tentative D call: TRBD1 (6 bases). V was shortened by 6 bases and J by 1 base, with 15 bases between the two germline ends. CDR1 and CDR2 (germline): DFQATT, SNEGSKA (reference sequence). The CDR3 runs 14 residues. CDR3 sequence: CSARKGGSNYGYTF. CDR3 DNA sequence: TGCAGTGCGCGCAAAGGGGGTAGTAACTATGGCTACACCTTC.

This chain joins TRBV11-1 and TRBJ2-3; 9 nucleotides align to TRBD2. Germline V gives CDR1 SGHAT, CDR2 FQDESV (reference sequence). CDR3 length: 17 amino acids. V shed 3 bases, J shed 2 bases, and the junction held 9 bases outside the gene matches. The CDR3 loop is CASSFLAGLTYTDTQYF. CDR3 DNA sequence: TGTGCCAGCAGCTTCCTAGCGGGACTTACCTACACAGATACGCAGTATTTT.

The chain recombines TRBV28 with TRBJ2-6, with D uncertain. The CDR3 runs to 17 residues. V lost 2 bases and J 4 bases, leaving 15 bases between the germline ends. Germline values: CDR1 MDHEN, CDR2 SYDVKM. The CDR3 here is CASSLRVGSPGANVLTF. Written as DNA, the CDR3 is TGTGCCAGCAGTTTAAGGGTCGGAAGCCCCGGGGCCAACGTCCTGACTTTC.

V gene TRBV5-1 combines with J gene TRBJ2-2; D is undetermined. Trimming pared 4 bases from V and 4 bases from J, leaving 17 bases between. The CDR3 is made up of 16 amino acids. Germline values: CDR1 SGHRS, CDR2 YFSETQ. CDR3 nucleotides: TGCGCCAGCAGCCATACAGAATTCAGAGGCACCGGGGAGCTGTTTTTT. Its protein product is CASSHTEFRGTGELFF.

For this clonotype: This may arise from a read error, as a much more abundant clone is one base away. The chain links TRBV2 to TRBJ1-2; D is perhaps TRBD1 (6 bases). Germline CDR1 SNHLY, CDR2 FYNNEI. Trimming cost V 8 bases and J 8 bases, with 21 bases left between them. The CDR3 totals 14 residues. CDR3 sequence (DNA): TGTGCCAGCGTTGAAGACAGGACTGCCGGCGGCTACACCTTC. Translated, it gives CASVEDRTAGGYTF.

This clonotype was counted ten times or more. The rearrangement uses TRBV20-1 and TRBJ1-5; D gene unclear. The CDR3 runs to 15 residues. V lost 0 bases to trimming and J lost 4 bases, with 13 bases between them. CDR1 DFQATT and CDR2 SNEGSKA come from the germline V gene (reference sequence). Here the CDR3 reads CSARDVTAFNQPQHF. CDR3 nucleotide sequence: TGCAGTGCTAGAGATGTTACGGCATTTAATCAGCCCCAGCATTTT.

This chain uses TRBV30 with TRBJ2-2; D may be TRBD2 (6 bases). The CDR3 spans 13 residues. The V gene lost 4 bases and the J gene lost 5 bases, with 11 bases spanning the gap. Germline CDR1 is GTSNPN and CDR2 is SVGIG (reference sequence). This chain's CDR3 is CAWNWRVTGELFF. The CDR3, as DNA: TGTGCCTGGAACTGGAGGGTGACCGGGGAGCTGTTTTTT.

This clonotype was counted a single time. This chain connects TRBV7-9 to TRBJ2-1; 10 nucleotides line up with TRBD2. Germline V gene lookup returns CDR1 SEHNR and CDR2 FQNEAQ (reference sequence). The J segment lost 16 bases and the V segment lost 4 bases, leaving 10 bases of the junction unmatched. The CDR3 covers 13 residues. The DNA for the CDR3 is TGTGCCAGCAGCTCTCTCCTAGCGGGAGACTCCTTCTTC. Encoded protein: CASSSLLAGDSFF.

This clonotype occurred many times. The chain couples TRBV2 to TRBJ1-2, with D perhaps matching TRBD1 (5 bases). CDR3 length: 15 amino acids. V shed 4 bases and J shed 4 bases, with 16 bases lying between them. The germline V gene encodes CDR1 SNHLY and CDR2 FYNNEI. The CDR3 DNA sequence: TGTGCCAGCAGTGGGGTCCGGGGGGACGCCTATGGCTACACCTTC. Encoded protein: CASSGVRGDAYGYTF.

The rearrangement uses TRBV3-2 and TRBJ1-4; the table's D call of TRBD1 was not tested on the DNA. TRBV3-2 is a pseudogene segment. This CDR3 is 15 amino acids long. CDR3 DNA: TGTGCCAGCAGCCATCGGGATCAACCGAATGAAAAACTGTTTTTT. Its translation: CASSHRDQPNEKLFF.

This clonotype was detected ten times or more. This rearrangement joins TRBV7-9 to TRBJ2-7; D gene unclear. Per the germline V gene, CDR1 is SEHNR and CDR2 is FQNEAQ (reference sequence). The CDR3 spans 16 residues. V was shortened by 1 base and J by 3 bases, with 16 bases between the two germline ends. The chain's CDR3 is CASSLGSGPGLYEQYF. In DNA, the CDR3 is TGTGCCAGCAGCTTAGGTTCAGGTCCCGGCCTCTACGAGCAGTACTTC. Full variable domain (rest looked up from reference TRBV7-9 and TRBJ2-7): DTGVSQNPRHKITKRGQNVTFRCDPISEHNRLYWYRQTLGQGPEFLTYFQNEAQLEKSRLLSDRFSAERPKGSFSTLEIQRTEQGDSAMYLCASSLGSGPGLYEQYFGPGTRLTVT.

The chain carries TRBV28 and TRBJ2-1, with 13 bases identical to TRBD2. With V trimmed by 8 bases and J by 8 bases, 3 bases remained unmatched. The CDR3 totals 13 residues. CDR1 and CDR2 (germline): MDHEN, SYDVKM. Here the CDR3 DNA reads TGTGCCAGCGGACTAGCGGGAGTCCATGAGCAGTTCTTC. Amino acid sequence: CASGLAGVHEQFF. The entire variable domain, with the rest obtained from reference TRBV28 and TRBJ2-1, is as follows: DVKVTQSSRYLVKRTGEKVFLECVQDMDHENMFWYRQDPGLGLRLIYFSYDVKMKEKGDIPEGYSVSREKKERFSLILESASTNQTSMYLCASGLAGVHEQFFGPGTRLTVL.

This chain connects TRBV19 to TRBJ2-7, with a weak D call TRBD2 (7 bases). The V end lost 5 bases, the J end lost 6 bases, and 17 bases lay between the germline ends. The CDR3 extends over 14 amino acids. Germline V gives CDR1 LNHDA, CDR2 SQIVND (reference sequence). Here the CDR3 reads CASSVGGQVFEQYF. The CDR3 DNA reads as TGTGCCAGTAGTGTCGGGGGGCAAGTCTTCGAGCAGTACTTC.

This clonotype turned up a few times. This chain links TRBV24-1 with TRBJ2-3; 7 bases map to TRBD2. The junction had 4 bases not matched to a gene; V was cut back by 0 bases and J by 2 bases. The CDR3 length is 16 residues. Per germline, CDR1 KGHDR and CDR2 SFDVKD. CDR3 sequence (DNA): TGTGCCACCAGTGATTTGCCGGGGGGTCTCACAGATACGCAGTATTTT. Protein: CATSDLPGGLTDTQYF.

In its sample, this clonotype was seen many times. This chain links TRBV7-9 with TRBJ2-2; 7 bases fit TRBD1. Germline assignment: CDR1 SEHNR and CDR2 FQNEAQ (reference sequence). The CDR3 totals 14 residues. V dropped 4 bases and J dropped 4; count of bases not matched to a gene: 3. CDR3 in DNA: TGTGCCAGCAGCTCCAGACAGGGCACCGGGGAGCTGTTTTTT. Protein sequence: CASSSRQGTGELFF.

There are a few counts of this clonotype. This rearrangement joins TRBV19 to TRBJ1-1; D unresolved. Germline V CDR1 and CDR2: LNHDA, SQIVND (reference sequence). This CDR3 comprises 15 residues. V was cut by 4 bases and J by 2 bases, with 14 bases left in between. The CDR3 region is CASSTRASGNTEAFF. CDR3 nucleotide sequence: TGTGCCAGTAGTACCCGGGCCTCAGGCAACACTGAAGCTTTCTTT.

This clonotype has a count of ten or more. The V call is TRBV28, the J call TRBJ2-2; a possible D gene is TRBD1 (5 bases). Trimming left V 1 base short and J 4 bases short, with 10 bases between. CDR1 is MDHEN, CDR2 SYDVKM, per germline. This CDR3 is built from 15 residues. The CDR3 coding sequence is TGTGCCAGCAGTTTATTCAGGGTCCGCACCGGGGAGCTGTTTTTT. This sequence encodes CASSLFRVRTGELFF.

The chain couples TRBV30 to TRBJ1-3; D is unresolved. V was pared by 3 bases and J by 2 bases, with 8 bases between. The length of the CDR3 is 13 residues. CDR1 and CDR2 from the germline V gene are GTSNPN and SVGIG (reference sequence). The CDR3 region is CAWRSPTGNTIYF. In DNA, the CDR3 is TGTGCCTGGAGAAGTCCTACTGGAAACACCATATATTTT.

The J gene is TRBJ2-4, the V gene TRBV28, with 7 bases aligning to TRBD1. The CDR3 loop spans 17 amino acids. The germline V gene encodes CDR1 MDHEN and CDR2 SYDVKM. Trimming took 5 bases from V and 2 from J; bases not matched to a gene: 12. For the CDR3, the DNA is TGTGCCAGCAGTATACCCCGGACAGGCGGTTCCAAAAACATTCAGTACTTC. Protein product: CASSIPRTGGSKNIQYF.

This clonotype was recorded at least ten times. J is TRBJ1-2 and V is TRBV3-1; D not resolved. V dropped 0 bases and J dropped 8 bases, with 10 bases sitting between them. Germline loops: CDR1 LGHDT, CDR2 YNNKEL (reference sequence). This CDR3 is built from 13 residues. The CDR3 sequence: CASSQESPRGYTF. The DNA for the CDR3 is TGTGCCAGCAGCCAAGAGTCCCCCAGGGGCTACACCTTC.

This clonotype was seen more than once but under ten times. The J gene is TRBJ1-4, the V gene TRBV6-4; 7 bases align to TRBD1. This CDR3 spans 13 amino acids. With V trimmed by 9 bases and J by 7 bases, 8 bases remained unmatched. The germline CDR1 and CDR2 sequences are MRHNA and SNTAGT. The CDR3 DNA sequence: TGTGCCAGTAAGGGGGCCGGTGGTGAAAAACTGTTTTTT. Translation gives CASKGAGGEKLFF.

A note on this clonotype: A much more abundant neighbour one base away suggests this may be a read error. The chain is built from TRBV7-2 and TRBJ2-2, with D possibly being TRBD1 (6 bases). This CDR3 contains 14 residues. Germline V gene data show CDR1 as SGHTA and CDR2 as FQGNSA. Trimming stripped 5 bases from V and 7 bases from J, with 14 bases between. The CDR3 spells CASSPQGLSGELFF. The CDR3 DNA reads TGTGCCAGCAGCCCCCAGGGGTTGAGCGGGGAGCTGTTTTTT.

This clonotype was detected ten times or more. The V call is TRBV12-3 or TRBV12-4, the J call TRBJ1-2, with D perhaps matching TRBD1 (6 bases). The CDR3 is 15 amino acids. The V and J ends lost 4 bases and 6 bases respectively, with 18 bases between them. The CDR3 bases are TGTGCCAGCAGTTACGAGGGGGGGCGAGGGAATGGCTACACCTTC. Translation gives CASSYEGGRGNGYTF.

This clonotype was counted ten times or more. This CDR3 is CACFGLPNYGYTF. In DNA, the CDR3 is TGTGCCTGCTTCGGCCTCCCTAACTATGGCTACACCTTC. The genes are TRBV30 and TRBJ1-2; D is unclear. Trimming pared 6 bases from V and 0 bases from J, leaving 11 bases between. The CDR3 is made up of 13 amino acids. Germline values: CDR1 GTSNPN, CDR2 SVGIG (reference sequence). Using reference TRBV30 and TRBJ1-2 for the parts outside the CDR3, the full variable domain is SQTIHQWPATLVQPVGSPLSLECTVEGTSNPNLYWYRQAAGRGLQLLFYSVGIGQISSEVPQNLSASRPQDRQFILSSKKLLLSDSGFYLCACFGLPNYGYTFGSGTRLTVV.

This clonotype was observed a few times. The rearrangement uses TRBV29-1 and TRBJ1-4; 8 bases fit TRBD1. Germline V gene sequence: CDR1 SQVTM, CDR2 ANQGSEA. This CDR3 region has 13 residues. V gave up 5 bases and J gave up 10 bases; unmatched junction bases: 9. This chain's CDR3 is CSVRGQGVSKLFF. Written as DNA, the CDR3 is TGCAGCGTTCGAGGACAGGGAGTGTCAAAACTGTTTTTT. The full variable domain, with the rest looked up from reference TRBV29-1 and TRBJ1-4, is SAVISQKPSRDICQRGTSLTIQCQVDSQVTMMFWYRQQPGQSLTLIATANQGSEATYESGFVIDKFPISRPNLTFSTLTVSNMSPEDSSIYLCSVRGQGVSKLFFGSGTQLSVL.